The 20 T cell receptor beta chains listed next were all sequenced from one sample in a study of shared clonotypes between healthy human individuals. Naive CD8 cells were CD45RO-negative, positively selected for CCR7, excluding terminally differentiated effector memory CD45RA+ cells. Using immunoSEQ multiplex PCR, the repertoire was profiled, and TCRdb retains in-frame clones only, with some absent. The sample has 2 million to 2.5 million clones; just under 95% are singletons. The sample taken for sequencing was naive CD8+ T cells sorted from blood. These receptors were taken from a man aged 18 to 35 in good health.

This chain uses TRBV28 with TRBJ1-3; D is uncertain. Germline values: CDR1 MDHEN, CDR2 SYDVKM. CDR3 length: 14 amino acids. Deletions cut 5 bases from V and 8 bases from J, with 16 bases between. The CDR3 loop reads CASSLLGARDTIYF. CDR3 sequence (DNA): TGTGCCAGCAGTCTCCTGGGCGCTCGGGACACCATATATTTT.

V gene TRBV11-3 combines with J gene TRBJ1-3; 9 bases map to TRBD1. There are 15 residues in the CDR3. Losses at the gene ends were 1 base for V and 3 bases for J; bases not matched to a gene: 1. Germline lookup yields CDR1 SGHNT and CDR2 YENEEA. The CDR3: CASSLGDRVGNTIYF. The DNA of the CDR3 is TGTGCCAGCAGCTTAGGGGACAGGGTTGGAAACACCATATATTTT.

In the case of this clone: The same CDR3 also results from other DNA sequences found in this sample. The CDR3 nucleotides read TGTGCCAGTAGTATTGAGGGGGAAAAACTGTTTTTT. This encodes CASSIEGEKLFF. The chain couples TRBV19 to TRBJ1-4; D possibly corresponds to TRBD1 (5 bases). V lost 3 bases, J lost 8 bases, and 7 bases lay in between. CDR1 and CDR2 (germline): LNHDA, SQIVND (reference sequence). The length of the CDR3 is 12 residues.

About this clone: Within the sample, other DNA sequences also encode this same CDR3. Here the CDR3 reads CASSFSSYEQYF. The DNA of the CDR3 is TGTGCCAGCAGCTTTAGCTCCTACGAGCAGTACTTC. The chain recombines TRBV7-2 with TRBJ2-7; D not certain. V was shortened by 3 bases and J by 0 bases, with 3 bases between the two germline ends. The CDR3 consists of 12 residues. From germline, CDR1 is SGHTA and CDR2 FQGNSA.

This chain uses TRBV9 with TRBJ2-7; D is perhaps TRBD2 (5 bases). Trimming pared 0 bases from V and 4 bases from J, leaving 14 bases between. The CDR3 runs 15 residues. Germline V gene data show CDR1 as SGDLS and CDR2 as YYNGEE. The CDR3 protein is CASSVDSEGRYEQYF. CDR3 coding DNA: TGTGCCAGCAGCGTAGACTCCGAGGGAAGATACGAGCAGTACTTC.

About this clone itself: Its ends do not fully match the called genes, so a read error is possible. The chain carries TRBV5-1 and TRBJ1-1; D gene uncertain. The CDR3 spans 16 residues. Germline V gives CDR1 SGHRS, CDR2 YFSETQ. The CDR3 here is CTSSLEMGGRNTEAFF. In DNA form, the CDR3 reads TGCACCAGCAGCTTAGAAATGGGAGGAAGGAACACTGAAGCTTTCTTT.

V usage is TRBV7-6 and J usage is TRBJ2-1; possibly TRBD1 for D (6 bases). The CDR3 runs to 16 residues. Germline loops: CDR1 SGHVS, CDR2 FNYEAQ. The V gene lost 2 bases and the J gene lost 3 bases, with 14 bases spanning the gap. The CDR3, as DNA: TGTGCCAGCAGCTTAAAGGTGGGGGCCCTCTACAATGAGCAGTTCTTC. Translated, it gives CASSLKVGALYNEQFF.

The chain recombines TRBV30 with TRBJ2-1, with TRBD2 matching over 9 bases. Germline lookup yields CDR1 GTSNPN and CDR2 SVGIG (reference sequence). The CDR3 contains 13 residues. Trimming took 2 bases from V and 8 from J; bases not matched to a gene: 4. The CDR3 coding sequence is TGTGCCTGGAGTACGCGGGAGGGCGATGAGCAGTTCTTC. This gives the protein CAWSTREGDEQFF. Combining the CDR3 with reference TRBV30 and TRBJ2-1 gives the whole variable domain SQTIHQWPATLVQPVGSPLSLECTVEGTSNPNLYWYRQAAGRGLQLLFYSVGIGQISSEVPQNLSASRPQDRQFILSSKKLLLSDSGFYLCAWSTREGDEQFFGPGTRLTVL.

In DNA, the CDR3 is TGTGCCAGCAGTGAAGAGGAGACAGAGTCCTATAATTCACCCCTCCACTTT. The encoded protein is CASSEEETESYNSPLHF. The V and J genes are TRBV6-1 and TRBJ1-6; D is perhaps TRBD1 (5 bases). The CDR3 has 17 amino acids. V was shortened by 1 base and J by 1 base, with 11 bases between the two germline ends. Germline V gives CDR1 MNHNS, CDR2 SASEGT.

Only one count was recorded for this clone. The CDR3 region has the DNA TGCAGTGCTGGGAGCGGGTACGAGCAGTACTTC. It specifies CSAGSGYEQYF. The genes are TRBV20-1 and TRBJ2-7; D may be TRBD2 (6 bases). The CDR3 loop spans 11 amino acids. V lost 5 bases to trimming and J lost 4 bases, with 9 bases between them. Per germline, CDR1 DFQATT and CDR2 SNEGSKA (reference sequence).

This clone was counted a single time. J is TRBJ2-7 and V is TRBV29-1; 9 bases fit TRBD1. This CDR3 comprises 13 residues. The germline CDR1 and CDR2 sequences are SQVTM and ANQGSEA. V was pared by 6 bases and J by 4 bases, with 7 bases of the junction left unmatched. The CDR3 spells CSVLAGQGYEQYF. The CDR3 region has the DNA TGCAGCGTCCTGGCGGGACAGGGTTACGAGCAGTACTTC.

The chain has TRBV5-6 and TRBJ2-5; D gene unclear. This CDR3 is built from 13 residues. Trimming removed 2 bases at V and 4 bases at J, with 9 bases between. CDR1 is SGHDT and CDR2 is YYEEEE in the germline V gene. The CDR3 DNA reads as TGTGCCAGCAGCTTCACGAATATAGAGACCCAGTACTTC. Protein sequence: CASSFTNIETQYF. Full variable domain (outside the CDR3, taken from reference TRBV5-6 and TRBJ2-5): DAGVTQSPTHLIKTRGQQVTLRCSPKSGHDTVSWYQQALGQGPQFIFQYYEEEERQRGNFPDRFSGHQFPNYSSELNVNALLLGDSALYLCASSFTNIETQYFGPGTRLLVL.

The chain carries TRBV9 and TRBJ1-6; D is unresolved. V was pared by 1 base and J by 12 bases, with 8 bases between. Per the germline V gene, CDR1 is SGDLS and CDR2 is YYNGEE. The CDR3 totals 12 residues. The CDR3 sequence: CASSVTGVPLHF. The CDR3 nucleotides are TGTGCCAGCAGCGTAACCGGCGTACCCCTCCACTTT.

This CDR3 is CASSSPGRGGEAFF. The CDR3 DNA reads as TGTGCCAGCAGCTCCCCGGGCAGGGGAGGTGAAGCTTTCTTT. This sequence joins TRBV9 and TRBJ1-1, with D possibly being TRBD1 (6 bases). V lost 4 bases and J 7 bases, leaving 17 bases between the germline ends. Germline assignment: CDR1 SGDLS and CDR2 YYNGEE. The CDR3 runs 14 residues. Together with reference TRBV9 and TRBJ1-1, the CDR3 gives the full variable domain: DSGVTQTPKHLITATGQRVTLRCSPRSGDLSVYWYQQSLDQGLQFLIQYYNGEERAKGNILERFSAQQFPDLHSELNLSSLELGDSALYFCASSSPGRGGEAFFGQGTRLTVV.

This chain uses TRBV18 with TRBJ2-3; weak D call: TRBD2 (6 bases). There are 16 residues in the CDR3. V shed 0 bases and J shed 6 bases, with 16 bases lying between them. Germline CDR1 is KGHSH and CDR2 is LQKENI. The CDR3: CASSPPSGPEVDTQYF. The CDR3 DNA follows: TGTGCCAGCTCACCACCGAGCGGGCCAGAGGTTGATACGCAGTATTTT.

This clone came up once. The chain joins TRBV2 to TRBJ1-1, with D unresolved. The CDR3 length is 14 residues. V was trimmed by 2 bases and J by 4 bases, leaving 11 bases between them. Germline V gene sequence: CDR1 SNHLY, CDR2 FYNNEI. In DNA, the CDR3 is TGTGCCAGCAGTGAAAGCGTTGACTCCACTGAAGCTTTCTTT. Translation: CASSESVDSTEAFF.

The gene calls are TRBV10-3 and TRBJ2-3; 16 bases agree with TRBD2. With 6 bases clipped from V and 4 bases from J, the junction kept 13 bases outside the gene matches. The germline CDR1 and CDR2 sequences are ENHRY and SYGVKD. The CDR3 contains 19 residues. This chain's CDR3 is CAISSLGLAGGPSADTQYF. In DNA, the CDR3 is TGTGCCATCAGCAGCTTGGGACTAGCGGGAGGGCCCTCAGCAGATACGCAGTATTTT.

This sequence joins TRBV7-8 and TRBJ2-1, with 11 bases matching TRBD2. With 0 bases clipped from V and 5 bases from J, the junction kept 9 bases outside the gene matches. CDR3 size: 18 residues. Germline assignment: CDR1 SGHVS and CDR2 FQNEAQ. This CDR3 reads CASSLALAGGILNNEQFF. Written as DNA, the CDR3 is TGTGCCAGCAGCTTAGCGCTAGCGGGAGGTATACTAAACAATGAGCAGTTCTTC.

The chain couples TRBV30 to TRBJ1-1; no clear D. The germline CDR1 and CDR2 sequences are GTSNPN and SVGIG (reference sequence). This CDR3 has 13 residues. V shed 0 bases and J shed 2 bases, with 7 bases lying between them. CDR3: CAWSVNSNTEAFF. CDR3 in DNA: TGTGCCTGGAGTGTTAACAGCAACACTGAAGCTTTCTTT.

V usage is TRBV30 and J usage is TRBJ1-2, with a tentative D call TRBD1 (5 bases). V lost 4 bases, J lost 4 bases, and 10 bases lay in between. Germline V gene lookup returns CDR1 GTSNPN and CDR2 SVGIG (reference sequence). CDR3 length: 12 residues. The CDR3 region has the DNA TGTGCCTGGAACTCAGGGATCTATGGCTACACCTTC. Translation: CAWNSGIYGYTF.